One sample yielded the 5 T cell receptor beta chains listed below, sequenced in a study of blood T cell repertoires in COVID-19. Assay: immunoSEQ multiplex PCR; the TCRdb copy retains only in-frame clones and omits some. The repertoire holds about 68,000 clones, with 83% as singletons. The sample comprised peripheral blood. The receptors here all came from a man older than 75 with acute or convalescent COVID-19.

CDR3 in DNA: TGTGCCAGCAGCCAGGCCGGGACTAGCGGCTCCTACGAGCAGTACTTC. It specifies CASSQAGTSGSYEQYF. The chain joins TRBV3-1 (or the pseudogene TRBV3-2) to TRBJ2-7; 11 nucleotides line up with TRBD2. From germline, CDR1 is LGHDT and CDR2 YNNKEL (reference sequence). The CDR3 contains 16 residues. Trimming removed 3 bases from V and 0 bases from J; junction bases left unmatched: 4.

This chain uses TRBV29-1 with TRBJ2-5; 10 nucleotides align to TRBD1. This CDR3 has 13 residues. The germline V gene has CDR1 SQVTM and CDR2 ANQGSEA. The V gene end was trimmed by 6 bases and the J gene end by 5 bases; junction bases not matched to a gene: 6. The CDR3 sequence: CSVSGTGEETQYF. The DNA of the CDR3 is TGCAGCGTCTCCGGGACAGGGGAGGAGACCCAGTACTTC.

The chain links TRBV5-4 to TRBJ2-7, with 10 bases lining up with TRBD1. Trimming took 5 bases from V and 2 from J; bases not matched to a gene: 7. The CDR3 extends over 15 amino acids. Looked up from germline, CDR1 is SGHNT and CDR2 is YYREEE (reference sequence). The DNA of the CDR3 is TGTGCCAGCAGACGACAGGGGGCGAAGGCCTACGAGCAGTACTTC. Encoded protein: CASRRQGAKAYEQYF. The complete variable domain, with remaining parts taken from reference TRBV5-4 and TRBJ2-7, reads ETGVTQSPTHLIKTRGQQVTLRCSSQSGHNTVSWYQQALGQGPQFIFQYYREEENGRGNFPPRFSGLQFPNYSSELNVNALELDDSALYLCASRRQGAKAYEQYFGPGTRLTVT.

The chain uses TRBV19 and TRBJ1-2, with 10 positions matching TRBD1. Germline lookup yields CDR1 LNHDA and CDR2 SQIVND (reference sequence). This CDR3 has 15 amino acids. J was trimmed by 7 bases and V by 5 bases; bases with no gene match: 10. As DNA, the CDR3 is TGTGCCAGTAGTCTTGAGGGACAGGGGAAAATTGGCTACACCTTC. The encoded protein is CASSLEGQGKIGYTF.

This rearrangement joins TRBV27 to TRBJ1-6; D may be TRBD1 (6 bases). Germline V lookup: CDR1 MNHEY, CDR2 SMNVEV (reference sequence). The V end was cut by 4 bases, the J end by 4 bases, with 11 bases between. The CDR3 length is 15 residues. The CDR3 DNA reads TGTGCCAGCAGTTCCCAACAGGGATATAATTCACCCCTCCACTTT. This gives the protein CASSSQQGYNSPLHF.